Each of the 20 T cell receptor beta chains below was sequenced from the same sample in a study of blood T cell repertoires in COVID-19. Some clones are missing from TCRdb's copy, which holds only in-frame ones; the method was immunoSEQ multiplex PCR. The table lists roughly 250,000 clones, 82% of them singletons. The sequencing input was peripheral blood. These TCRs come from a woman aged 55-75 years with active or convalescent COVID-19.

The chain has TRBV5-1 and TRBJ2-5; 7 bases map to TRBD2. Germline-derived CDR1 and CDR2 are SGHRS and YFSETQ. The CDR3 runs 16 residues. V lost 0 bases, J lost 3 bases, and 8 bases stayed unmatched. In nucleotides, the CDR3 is TGCGCCAGCAGCTTGGGGGTACTGGCGGGGGAAGAGACCCAGTACTTC. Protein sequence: CASSLGVLAGEETQYF.

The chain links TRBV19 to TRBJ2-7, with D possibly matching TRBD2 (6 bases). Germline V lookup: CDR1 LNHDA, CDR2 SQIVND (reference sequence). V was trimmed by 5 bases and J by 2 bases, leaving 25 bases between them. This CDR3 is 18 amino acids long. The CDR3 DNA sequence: TGTGCCAGTAGTCCCCGCGGCAGGGAGGACCCCCCAACCTACGAGCAGTACTTC. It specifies CASSPRGREDPPTYEQYF.

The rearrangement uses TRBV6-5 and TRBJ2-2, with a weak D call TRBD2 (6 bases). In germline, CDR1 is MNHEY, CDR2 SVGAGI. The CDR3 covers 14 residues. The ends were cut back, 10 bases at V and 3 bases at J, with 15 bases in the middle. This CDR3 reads CATQPGLYTGELFF. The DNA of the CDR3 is TGTGCCACCCAGCCGGGACTTTACACCGGGGAGCTGTTTTTT.

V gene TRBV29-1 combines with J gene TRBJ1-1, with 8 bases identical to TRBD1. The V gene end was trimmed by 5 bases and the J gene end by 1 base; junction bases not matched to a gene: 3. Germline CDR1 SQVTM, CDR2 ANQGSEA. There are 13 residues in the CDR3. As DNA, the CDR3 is TGCAGCGTTCGCGGACAGGGGAACACTGAAGCTTTCTTT. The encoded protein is CSVRGQGNTEAFF.

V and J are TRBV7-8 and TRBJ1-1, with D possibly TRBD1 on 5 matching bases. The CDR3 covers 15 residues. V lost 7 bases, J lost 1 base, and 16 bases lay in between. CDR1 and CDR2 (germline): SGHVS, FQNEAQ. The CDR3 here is CASTQNRGGNTEAFF. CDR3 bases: TGTGCCAGCACCCAGAATCGGGGGGGGAACACTGAAGCTTTCTTT.

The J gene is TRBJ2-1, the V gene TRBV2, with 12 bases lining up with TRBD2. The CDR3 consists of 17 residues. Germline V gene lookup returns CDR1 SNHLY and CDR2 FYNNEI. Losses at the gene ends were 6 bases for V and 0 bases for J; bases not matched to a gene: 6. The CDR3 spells CASSRTSGGLSYNEQFF. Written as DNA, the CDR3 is TGTGCCAGCAGCCGCACTAGCGGGGGGCTCTCCTACAATGAGCAGTTCTTC.

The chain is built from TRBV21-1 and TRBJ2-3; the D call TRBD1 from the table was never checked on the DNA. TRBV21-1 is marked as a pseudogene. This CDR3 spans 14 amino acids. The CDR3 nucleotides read TGTGCCAGCAGCAACCGACAGGGGACAGATACGCAGTATTTT. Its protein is CASSNRQGTDTQYF.

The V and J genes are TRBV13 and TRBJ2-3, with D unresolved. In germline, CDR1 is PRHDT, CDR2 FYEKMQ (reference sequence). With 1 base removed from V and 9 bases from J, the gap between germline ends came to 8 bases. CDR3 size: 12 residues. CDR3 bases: TGTGCCAGCAGCTTAGACTTGGGCACGCAGTATTTT. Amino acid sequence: CASSLDLGTQYF.

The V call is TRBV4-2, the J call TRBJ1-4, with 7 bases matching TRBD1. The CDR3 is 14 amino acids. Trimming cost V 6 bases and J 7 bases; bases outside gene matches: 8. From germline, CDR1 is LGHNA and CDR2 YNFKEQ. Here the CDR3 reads CASSSKGATEKLFF. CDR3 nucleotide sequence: TGTGCCAGCAGTTCGAAGGGGGCTACTGAAAAACTGTTTTTT.

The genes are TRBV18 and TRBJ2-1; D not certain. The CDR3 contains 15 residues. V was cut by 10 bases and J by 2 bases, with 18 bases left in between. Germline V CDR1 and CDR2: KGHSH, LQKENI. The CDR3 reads CATRLSSAAYNEQFF. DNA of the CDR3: TGTGCCACCCGCCTCTCCAGCGCCGCCTACAATGAGCAGTTCTTC.

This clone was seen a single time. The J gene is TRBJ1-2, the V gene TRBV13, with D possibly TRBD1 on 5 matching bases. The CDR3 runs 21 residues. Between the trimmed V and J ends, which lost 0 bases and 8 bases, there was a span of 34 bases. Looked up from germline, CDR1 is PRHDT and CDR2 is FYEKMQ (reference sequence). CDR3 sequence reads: CASSLGGSVGAGALLLRGYTF. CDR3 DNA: TGTGCCAGCAGCTTAGGAGGTTCTGTAGGGGCAGGTGCCCTCCTCCTGCGAGGCTACACCTTC.

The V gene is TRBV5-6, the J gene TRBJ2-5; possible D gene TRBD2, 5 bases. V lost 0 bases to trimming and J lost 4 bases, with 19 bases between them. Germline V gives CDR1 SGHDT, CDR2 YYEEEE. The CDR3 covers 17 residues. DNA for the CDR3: TGTGCCAGCAGCTTGGGCCCCCCGGACTCGGCGGGAGAGACCCAGTACTTC. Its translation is CASSLGPPDSAGETQYF.

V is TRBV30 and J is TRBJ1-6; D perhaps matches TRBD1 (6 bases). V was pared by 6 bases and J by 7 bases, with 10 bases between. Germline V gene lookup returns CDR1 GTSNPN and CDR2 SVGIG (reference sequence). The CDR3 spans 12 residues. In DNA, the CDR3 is TGTGCCTGTACCAGGGGAAATTCACCCCTCCACTTT. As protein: CACTRGNSPLHF.

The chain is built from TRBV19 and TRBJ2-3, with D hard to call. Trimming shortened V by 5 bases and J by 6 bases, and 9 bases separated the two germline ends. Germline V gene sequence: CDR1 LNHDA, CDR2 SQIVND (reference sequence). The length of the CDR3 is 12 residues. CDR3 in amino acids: CASSLQSDTQYF. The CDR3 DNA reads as TGTGCCAGTAGTCTACAGTCTGATACGCAGTATTTT.

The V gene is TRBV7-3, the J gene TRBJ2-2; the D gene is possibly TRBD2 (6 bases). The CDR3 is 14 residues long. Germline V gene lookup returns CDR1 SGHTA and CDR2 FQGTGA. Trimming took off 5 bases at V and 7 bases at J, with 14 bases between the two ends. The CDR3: CASSRGATGGELFF. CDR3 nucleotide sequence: TGTGCCAGCAGCCGCGGGGCTACGGGCGGGGAGCTGTTTTTT.

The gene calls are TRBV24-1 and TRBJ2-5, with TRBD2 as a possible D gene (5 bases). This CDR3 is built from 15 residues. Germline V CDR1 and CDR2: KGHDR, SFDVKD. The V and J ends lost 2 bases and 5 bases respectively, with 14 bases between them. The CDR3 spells CATSDSSLGEETQYF. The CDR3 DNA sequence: TGTGCCACCAGTGATTCCTCCCTCGGGGAGGAGACCCAGTACTTC.

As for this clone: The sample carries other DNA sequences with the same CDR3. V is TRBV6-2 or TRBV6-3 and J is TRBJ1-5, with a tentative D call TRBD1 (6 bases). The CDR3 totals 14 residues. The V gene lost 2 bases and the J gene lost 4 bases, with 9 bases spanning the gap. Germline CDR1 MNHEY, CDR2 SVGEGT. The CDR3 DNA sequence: TGTGCCAGCAGTTACACACAGGGTAATCAGCCCCAGCATTTT. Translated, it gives CASSYTQGNQPQHF.

CDR3 DNA: TGTGCCAGCTCCGATAGCACCGGGGTACGAAACACCATATATTTT. Amino acids: CASSDSTGVRNTIYF. V and J are TRBV18 and TRBJ1-3; D not certain. CDR3 length: 15 residues. Per germline, CDR1 KGHSH and CDR2 LQKENI. Trimming removed 6 bases at V and 5 bases at J, with 17 bases between.

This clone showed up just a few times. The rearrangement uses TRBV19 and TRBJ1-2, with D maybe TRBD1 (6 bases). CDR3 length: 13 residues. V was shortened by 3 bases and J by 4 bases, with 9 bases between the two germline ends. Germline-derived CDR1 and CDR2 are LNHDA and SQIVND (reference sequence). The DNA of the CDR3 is TGTGCCAGTAGTATTAGCAGGGGCTATGGCTACACCTTC. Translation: CASSISRGYGYTF.

Here the CDR3 reads CASSLGQLNTEAFF. The CDR3 DNA reads as TGTGCCAGTAGCCTGGGACAGTTGAACACTGAAGCTTTCTTT. This chain joins TRBV19 and TRBJ1-1; 7 bases map to TRBD1. Germline values: CDR1 LNHDA, CDR2 SQIVND (reference sequence). V gave up 6 bases and J gave up 0 bases; unmatched junction bases: 4. The CDR3 runs 14 residues.